The clone carrying this T cell receptor (beta chain) has only a few counts. The data derive from a study of blood T cell repertoires in COVID-19. At the level of the study: T cells, B-cell-depleted T cells, or PBMCs supplied cDNA or gDNA.

Per the original data handling: From reference gene primer amplification, estimates of nucleated cell counts were derived. TCRdb's copy holds only in-frame clones and misses some; the assay was immunoSEQ multiplex PCR. V and J calls and clone size are given by that table; D and trimming were obtained from the DNA. The sample gives some 62,000 clones, around 79% of which show up once; 15% to 20% is in the top ten. This CDR3 spans 15 amino acids. Per the germline V gene, CDR1 is GTSNPN and CDR2 is SVGIG (reference sequence). The ends were cut back, 1 base at V and 8 bases at J, with 20 bases in the middle.

The chain uses TRBV30 and TRBJ1-1; the D is unclear. Sequenced: peripheral blood. The TCR sequence derives from a man between 60 and 75 years old with acute or convalescent COVID-19. The CDR3 bases are TGTGCCTGGAGTGCCCACCTCAGTGGCGCGGTCGAAGCTTTCTTT. Amino acids: CAWSAHLSGAVEAFF.